This is a list of T cell receptor beta chains from one sample in a study of blood T cell repertoires in COVID-19. Clones were sequenced by immunoSEQ multiplex PCR, and TCRdb holds only the in-frame ones, with some missing. The table records about 170,000 clones, roughly 84% of them present only once. The sequenced material came from peripheral blood. These receptors were collected from a woman in her 70s with COVID-19, enrolled during active disease. CDR3s include the opening cysteine and the closing phenylalanine or tryptophan.

TRBV7-2 | CASSPDRAREQYF
TRBV20-1 | CSASFEGLANYGYTF
TRBV14 | CASSQAGQFEAFF
TRBV6-6 | CASIFQGPQANYGYTF
TRBV6-1 | CASSSGQGSSPLHF
TRBV6-5 | CASSYGTLDEQYF
TRBV6-5 | CASSQNQVLNQPQHF
TRBV19 | CASSSYHNEQFF
TRBV11-2 | CASSAGTSGPTSTDTQYF
TRBV9 | CASSVGKAGDYGYTF
TRBV7-3 | CASSIVPGLPGNEQFF
TRBV18 | CASSRTAGGSYEQYF
TRBV7-9 | CASSLSETGILRSPLHF
TRBV5-1 | CASSPGTSAVQETQYF
TRBV19 | CASSIMRNGELFF
TRBV19 | CASSIGQVSNQPQHF
TRBV6-5 | CASGTGIEETQYF
TRBV14 | CASSQGSGIPGEQYF
TRBV5-1 | CASSLNQGPYEQYF
TRBV12-5 | CASGLAEAFF